The 9 T cell receptor beta chains below come from one sample, sequenced in a study of somatic mutations in cytotoxic T cells in rheumatoid arthritis listed by TCRdb under 2017. Libraries were built with the immunoSEQ multiplex PCR assay. Sourced from immuneACCESS, this table was stored by TCRdb with only in-frame sequences that have V and J called. A share of the clones is absent; for the studies checked, an unresolved V gene accounts for under half, and the remainder has no known explanation. The sample table lists some 13,000 clones, about 80% of them with a count of one. 14% of the sample lies in the top ten. Sequenced input: CD8+ T cells sorted from blood. The receptors come from a man aged 50 to 59 in good health.

The chain recombines TRBV4-1 with TRBJ1-1; a weak D match, TRBD1 (5 bases). The V end was cut by 3 bases, the J end by 6 bases, with 11 bases between. CDR1 and CDR2 (germline): MGHRA, YSYEKL. The CDR3 has 13 residues. The CDR3: CASSHQGRAEAFF. The CDR3 nucleotides read TGCGCCAGCAGCCATCAGGGAAGGGCTGAAGCTTTCTTT.

This chain connects TRBV27 to TRBJ1-1, with D uncertain. Germline V gives CDR1 MNHEY, CDR2 SMNVEV (reference sequence). This CDR3 has 17 amino acids. The V end was cut by 3 bases, the J end by 0 bases, with 17 bases between. CDR3 bases: TGTGCCAGCAGTTTTTGTTTGGGCTACACCATGAACACTGAAGCTTTCTTT. Its protein product is CASSFCLGYTMNTEAFF.

Only a few counts were recorded for this clone. The J gene is TRBJ2-2, the V gene TRBV9; 11 nucleotides agree with TRBD2. V lost 1 base and J lost 4; bases outside the gene matches: 9. CDR3 size: 18 residues. The germline V gene encodes CDR1 SGDLS and CDR2 YYNGEE. DNA of the CDR3: TGTGCCAGCAGCGTAAGGCCTAGCGGGGGGAAGGGCACCGGGGAGCTGTTTTTT. Encoded protein: CASSVRPSGGKGTGELFF.

The chain has TRBV5-4 and TRBJ2-5; D tentatively fits TRBD1 or TRBD2 (5 bases each). This CDR3 is 13 amino acids long. V was cut by 0 bases and J by 5 bases, with 8 bases left in between. Germline-derived CDR1 and CDR2 are SGHNT and YYREEE (reference sequence). CDR3: CASSLGGEETQYF. CDR3 DNA sequence: TGTGCCAGCAGCTTGGGAGGGGAGGAGACCCAGTACTTC.

The rearrangement joins TRBV6-4 to TRBJ2-3; 8 bases agree with TRBD2. The V gene's germline CDR1 is MRHNA and CDR2 SNTAGT. Trimming took 4 bases from V and 0 from J; bases not matched to a gene: 3. The CDR3 runs 15 residues. The CDR3 DNA is TGTGCCAGCAGTGCCGCGGGGGGCAGCACAGATACGCAGTATTTT. Encoded protein: CASSAAGGSTDTQYF.

The chain uses TRBV4-1 and TRBJ2-7; 16 bases agree with TRBD2. Losses at the gene ends were 4 bases for V and 2 bases for J; bases not matched to a gene: 8. CDR3 length: 18 residues. Germline values: CDR1 MGHRA, CDR2 YSYEKL. The CDR3 reads CASSPPPGLAGGAYEQYF. For the CDR3, the DNA is TGCGCCAGCAGCCCCCCACCGGGACTAGCGGGAGGGGCCTACGAGCAGTACTTC.

The V gene is TRBV7-9, the J gene TRBJ1-5, with D maybe TRBD1 (5 bases). CDR1 and CDR2 from the germline V gene are SEHNR and FQNEAQ (reference sequence). The CDR3 loop spans 16 amino acids. V was shortened by 5 bases and J by 6 bases, with 20 bases between the two germline ends. The CDR3 reads CASSNLRGGEPQPQHF. The CDR3 DNA reads TGTGCCAGCAGCAACCTGCGGGGGGGTGAACCTCAGCCCCAGCATTTT.

The gene calls are TRBV14 and TRBJ2-5; D is unclear. V lost 2 bases and J lost 9, with 19 bases in between. The CDR3 has 15 residues. CDR1 is SGHDN and CDR2 is FVKESK in the germline V gene. The CDR3 loop is CASSQYRSGYDSQYF. CDR3 bases: TGTGCCAGCAGCCAATATCGGTCCGGGTACGACTCCCAGTACTTC. Full variable domain (remainder filled in from reference TRBV14 and TRBJ2-5): EAGVTQFPSHSVIEKGQTVTLRCDPISGHDNLYWYRRVMGKEIKFLLHFVKESKQDESGMPNNRFLAERTGGTYSTLKVQPAELEDSGVYFCASSQYRSGYDSQYFGPGTRLLVL.

The chain has TRBV5-4 and TRBJ1-1; perhaps TRBD1 as D (6 bases). Germline lookup yields CDR1 SGHNT and CDR2 YYREEE (reference sequence). Trimming cost V 4 bases and J 5 bases, with 12 bases left between them. There are 13 residues in the CDR3. CDR3 sequence reads: CASSVTGQTEAFF. DNA of the CDR3: TGTGCCAGCAGCGTTACAGGGCAGACTGAAGCTTTCTTT.